This T cell receptor beta chain comes out of a study of cytomegalovirus exposure and HLA in healthy donors. Study-wide points: TCR beta V- and J-gene trimming, according to a later analysis, was linked to a missense DCLRE1C variant. Cytomegalovirus association was assigned to about 150 TCR beta chains. Some V segments, including TRBV6-2 and TRBV6-3, were excluded as indistinguishable. The classifier reportedly diagnosed cytomegalovirus status with high specificity and sensitivity.

Germline lookup yields CDR1 MNHEY and CDR2 SVGAGI. V shed 8 bases and J shed 12 bases, with 14 bases lying between them. This CDR3 contains 11 residues. Regarding this clone: Its antigen is not identified.

13 Jbeta primers and 60 Vbeta primers were used for the PCR. Sequencing used immunoSEQ multiplex PCR; TCRdb keeps in-frame clones, though not all of them. The data hold around 200,000 clones, with approximately 80% observed a single time. The source is a girl aged 2 to 9 in good health and CMV-seropositive. The genes are TRBV6-5 and TRBJ2-1, with TRBD1 as a possible D gene (6 bases). Sequencing used PBMCs. CDR3 nucleotides: TGTGCCAGCGAGTTAGGGGACACGCAGTTCTTC. The encoded protein is CASELGDTQFF.